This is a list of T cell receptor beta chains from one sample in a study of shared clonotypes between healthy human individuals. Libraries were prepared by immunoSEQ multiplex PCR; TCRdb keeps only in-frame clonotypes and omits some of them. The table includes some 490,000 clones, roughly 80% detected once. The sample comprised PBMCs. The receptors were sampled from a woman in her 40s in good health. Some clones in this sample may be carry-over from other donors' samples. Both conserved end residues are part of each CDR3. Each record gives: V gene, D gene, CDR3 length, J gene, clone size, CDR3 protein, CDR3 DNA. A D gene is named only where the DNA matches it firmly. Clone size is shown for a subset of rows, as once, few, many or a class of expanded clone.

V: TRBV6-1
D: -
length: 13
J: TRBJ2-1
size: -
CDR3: CASIAGSYNEQFF
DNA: TGTGCCAGCATTGCGGGCTCCTACAATGAGCAGTTCTTC

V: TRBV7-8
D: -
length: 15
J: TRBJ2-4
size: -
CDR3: CASSPRRIAKNIQYF
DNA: TGTGCCAGCAGCCCTCGGCGGATAGCCAAAAACATTCAGTACTTC

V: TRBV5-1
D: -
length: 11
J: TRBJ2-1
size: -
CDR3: CASSLEVEQFF
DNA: TGCGCCAGCAGCTTGGAGGTGGAGCAGTTCTTC

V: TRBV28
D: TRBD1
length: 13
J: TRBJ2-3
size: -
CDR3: CASSTTGGGTQYF
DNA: TGTGCCAGCAGTACCACAGGGGGTGGTACGCAGTATTTT

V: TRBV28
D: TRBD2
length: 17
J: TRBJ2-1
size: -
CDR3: CASRGLLAGVPYNEQFF
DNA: TGTGCCAGCAGGGGGCTGCTAGCGGGAGTTCCCTACAATGAGCAGTTCTTC

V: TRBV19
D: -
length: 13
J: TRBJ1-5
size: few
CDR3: CASSFGVGQPQHF
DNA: TGTGCCAGTAGTTTTGGGGTTGGACAGCCCCAGCATTTT

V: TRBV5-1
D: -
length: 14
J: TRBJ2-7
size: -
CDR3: CASSSDSWTYEQYF
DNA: TGCGCCAGCAGCTCGGACAGCTGGACCTACGAGCAGTACTTC

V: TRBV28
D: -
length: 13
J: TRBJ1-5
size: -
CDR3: CASGSGVVQPQHF
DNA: TGTGCCAGCGGATCAGGGGTTGTTCAGCCCCAGCATTTT

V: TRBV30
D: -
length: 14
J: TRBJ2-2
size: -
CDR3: CAWSGILVAGELFF
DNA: TGTGCCTGGAGTGGGATCTTGGTTGCCGGGGAGCTGTTTTTT

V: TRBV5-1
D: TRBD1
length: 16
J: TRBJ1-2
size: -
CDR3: CASSLGLGTVSNGYTF
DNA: TGCGCCAGCAGCTTGGGACTGGGGACAGTCTCTAATGGCTACACCTTC

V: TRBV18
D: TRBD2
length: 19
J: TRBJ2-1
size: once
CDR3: CASSPRTYQREVAYNEQFF
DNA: TGTGCCAGCTCACCACGGACATACCAGCGGGAGGTGGCCTACAATGAGCAGTTCTTC

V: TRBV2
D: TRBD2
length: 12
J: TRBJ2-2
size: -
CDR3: CASGRAAGELFF
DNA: TGTGCCAGCGGGAGGGCCGCCGGGGAGCTGTTTTTT

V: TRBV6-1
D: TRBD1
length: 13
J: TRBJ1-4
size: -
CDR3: CATNTGGGEKLFF
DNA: TGTGCCACCAATACAGGGGGAGGGGAAAAACTGTTTTTT

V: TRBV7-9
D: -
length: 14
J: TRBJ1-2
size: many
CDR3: CASSLGRTNYGYTF
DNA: TGTGCCAGCAGCCTCGGAAGGACTAACTATGGCTACACCTTC

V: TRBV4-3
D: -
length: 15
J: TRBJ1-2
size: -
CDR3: CASSPQGEGNYGYTF
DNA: TGCGCCAGCAGCCCACAGGGAGAGGGGAACTATGGCTACACCTTC

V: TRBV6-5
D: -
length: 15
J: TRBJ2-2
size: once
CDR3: CASTVGQSNTGELFF
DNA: TGTGCCAGCACGGTCGGACAGAGTAACACCGGGGAGCTGTTTTTT

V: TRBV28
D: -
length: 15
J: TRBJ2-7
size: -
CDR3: CASSLSYARSREQYF
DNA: TGTGCCAGCAGTTTATCCTACGCTCGGTCGCGCGAGCAGTACTTC

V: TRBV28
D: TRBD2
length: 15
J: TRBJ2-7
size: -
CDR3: CASSLNGRPPYEQYF
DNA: TGTGCCAGCAGTTTAAACGGGAGGCCCCCCTACGAGCAGTACTTC

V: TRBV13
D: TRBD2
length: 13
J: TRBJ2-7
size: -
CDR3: CASSFRTSDEQYF
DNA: TGTGCCAGCAGCTTTAGGACTAGCGACGAGCAGTACTTC

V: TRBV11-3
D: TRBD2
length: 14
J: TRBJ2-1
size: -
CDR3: CASSVGLAGNEQFF
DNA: TGTGCCAGCAGCGTGGGACTAGCGGGAAATGAGCAGTTCTTC

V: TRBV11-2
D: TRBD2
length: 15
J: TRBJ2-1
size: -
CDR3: CASSLGLAGPPEQFF
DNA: TGTGCCAGCAGCCTAGGGCTAGCGGGCCCACCCGAGCAGTTCTTC

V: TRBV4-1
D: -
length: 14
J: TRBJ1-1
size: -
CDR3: CASSQGFGVAEAFF
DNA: TGCGCCAGCAGCCAAGGGTTCGGGGTCGCTGAAGCTTTCTTT

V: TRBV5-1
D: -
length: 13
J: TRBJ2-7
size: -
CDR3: CASTSGDVHEQYF
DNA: TGCGCCAGCACGTCAGGCGACGTCCACGAGCAGTACTTC

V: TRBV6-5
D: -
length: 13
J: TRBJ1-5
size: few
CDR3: CASRGNSNQPQHF
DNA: TGTGCCAGCAGAGGAAATAGCAATCAGCCCCAGCATTTT

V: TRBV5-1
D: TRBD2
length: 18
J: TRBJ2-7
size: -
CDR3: CASSAGTSGRGLDYEQYF
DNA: TGCGCCAGCAGCGCAGGGACTAGCGGGCGGGGGCTGGACTACGAGCAGTACTTC